This T cell receptor beta chain was recovered during a study of tumor-infiltrating lymphocytes in primary liver carcinoma. Study-wide context: Through surgical resection, the patients' primary liver carcinoma was treated.

This clonotype was found once. Its antigen is unidentified. A single base separates this from a much larger clone, so it may be a read error. This CDR3 fails to terminate in the conserved phenylalanine or tryptophan, so it likely reflects a read error. V was cut by 3 bases and J by 5 bases, with 8 bases left in between. The CDR3 runs to 13 residues. The germline CDR1 and CDR2 sequences are MNHNS and SASEGT. Starting from around 500 ng of total RNA, TCR beta cDNA was produced with a primer in the constant region. Investigators got TCR beta libraries out of three nested multiplex PCR rounds, done with slightly modified ARM-PCR. Primers for the first two PCR rounds were TRBV1-TRBV30 forward primers and a C-beta reverse primer (approximately 10 cycles per round). TCRdb reprocessed the multiplex PCR reads via MiXCR and lists one record per CDR3 protein. The table shows about 300,000 distinct CDR3 sequences, with approximately 65% occurring only once.

Germline DNA was extracted alongside blood RNA, which was obtained from unsorted whole blood. Every patient had chronic HBV infection and was treatment-naive. Study conclusions and caveats: For tumor-adjacent and tumor-blood pairs, overlap was less than that seen for tumor region pairs. Significantly greater top-250-clone fractions characterized tumors relative to blood (p = 0.039).

The sequence came from a man in his forties or fifties with primary liver carcinoma and hepatitis B virus infection. V is TRBV6-1 and J is TRBJ1-5; no definite D call. The sample was peripheral blood. CDR3 nucleotide sequence: TGTGCCAGCAGTGACTGGAGGGATCAGCCCCAGCATCTT. This gives the protein CASSDWRDQPQHL.